These 19 T cell receptor beta chains came from one sample sequenced in a study of T cell clonality in common variable immunodeficiency. TCRdb's table, derived via immunoSEQ multiplex PCR, lists solely in-frame clones and lacks some. Sampling found approximately 24,000 clones, none seen once. No antigen is known for these receptors. Findings and caveats of the study: Common variable immunodeficiency TCR beta sequences reportedly had fewer deletions and N-nucleotide insertions.

Sample: peripheral blood mononuclear cells. These receptors came from a human donor with common variable immunodeficiency.

The table lists this clone with a few counts. CDR3 loop: CASSRQGGTSYEQYF. The DNA read from the CDR3 is TGTGCCAGCAGTCGACAGGGCGGGACGTCCTACGAG. This chain links TRBV2 with TRBJ2-7, with D possibly TRBD1 on 7 matching bases. The DNA ends 3 residues before the CDR3 does, and the rest of the CDR3 is filled in from the germline J gene. Trimming left V 5 bases short and J 1 base short, with 15 bases between. Germline CDR1 reads SNHLY; CDR2 reads FYNNEI. The CDR3 totals 15 residues.

A remark on this clone: The read terminates 3 residues before the CDR3 end, so the remaining end is supplied by the germline J gene. The rearrangement uses TRBV19 and TRBJ2-3; no firm D call. This CDR3 has 14 residues. V was shortened by 3 bases and J by 2 bases, with 9 bases between the two germline ends. Germline V gene data show CDR1 as LNHDA and CDR2 as SQIVND (reference sequence). CDR3 bases read: TGTGCCAGTAGTATCGGGTCGCACACAGATACG. Its translation is CASSIGSHTDT. The complete CDR3 sequence is CASSIGSHTDTQYF. The whole variable domain, filled in from reference TRBV19 and TRBJ2-3, reads DGGITQSPKYLFRKEGQNVTLSCEQNLNHDAMYWYRQDPGQGLRLIYYSQIVNDFQKGDIAEGYSVSREKKESFPLTVTSAQKNPTAFYLCASSIGSHTDTQYFGPGTRLTVL.

CDR3: CASSPSVVTEAFF. The sequenced part of the CDR3 DNA is TGTGCCAGCTCTCCCTCGGTAGTTACTGAA. The chain employs TRBV18 and TRBJ1-1; D is unclear. The CDR3 goes on 3 residues after the read ends, and that part is filled in from the germline J gene. With 6 bases removed from V and 5 bases from J, the gap between germline ends came to 13 bases. Per the germline V gene, CDR1 is KGHSH and CDR2 is LQKENI. CDR3 length: 13 amino acids.

This clone occurred many times. With the read ending 3 residues before the CDR3 end, the germline J gene is used to fill in that end. The genes are TRBV7-9 and TRBJ1-1; D unclear. In germline, CDR1 is SEHNR, CDR2 FQNEAQ (reference sequence). The V gene lost 6 bases and the J gene lost 1 base, with 15 bases spanning the gap. This CDR3 has 15 residues. CDR3 sequence: CASRNSRAGNTEAFF. The sequenced part of the CDR3 DNA is TGTGCCAGCAGGAACTCGAGGGCAGGGAACACTGAA.

The table lists this clone with many counts. The sequenced CDR3 bases are TGCAGTGCCCCTAGCGGCTCCGAGACC. Translated: CSAPSGSET. From start to end, the CDR3 is CSAPSGSETQYF. V usage is TRBV20-1 and J usage is TRBJ2-5, with 7 nucleotides matching TRBD2. The observed sequence ends 3 residues before the CDR3 terminus, with the missing tail filled in from the germline J gene. Per the germline V gene, CDR1 is DFQATT and CDR2 is SNEGSKA (reference sequence). V was pared by 6 bases and J by 5 bases, with 6 bases of the junction left unmatched. This CDR3 comprises 12 residues.

The table lists this clone with a few counts. The CDR3 loop is CASSPSGMNTEAFF. CDR3 DNA, as far as it was read: TGTGCCAGCAGCCCTTCGGGGATGAACACTGAA. The rearrangement uses TRBV6-2 or TRBV6-3 and TRBJ1-1; D uncertain. The CDR3 goes on 3 residues after the read ends, and that part is filled in from the germline J gene. Between the trimmed V and J ends, which lost 6 bases and 0 bases, there was a span of 11 bases. Looked up from germline, CDR1 is MNHEY and CDR2 is SVGEGT. The CDR3 runs 14 residues.

This clone was counted at least ten times. The CDR3 end lies 3 residues beyond the end of the read and is filled in from the germline J gene. The rearrangement links TRBV6-1 to TRBJ2-5; D remains ambiguous. The ends were cut back, 4 bases at V and 1 base at J, with 13 bases in the middle. From germline, CDR1 is MNHNS and CDR2 SASEGT. The CDR3 contains 15 residues. The sequenced CDR3 bases are TGTGCCAGCAGTGGAGGTCAGTGGCTCCAAGAGACC. It is translated as CASSGGQWLQET. The entire CDR3 protein is CASSGGQWLQETQYF.

The sequenced CDR3 bases are TGTGCCAGCAGTGAAGGGCAGGGGAGGATTTGGCCC. Encoded protein: CASSEGQGRIWP. The full CDR3 protein is CASSEGQGRIWPQHF. The rearrangement links TRBV2 to TRBJ1-5, with D tentatively TRBD1 (6 bases). The read finishes 3 residues shy of the CDR3 end, and the germline J gene is used to complete it. The germline V and J ends were trimmed by 1 base and 9 bases, with 16 bases remaining between them. Germline loops: CDR1 SNHLY, CDR2 FYNNEI. The CDR3 consists of 15 residues.

The CDR3: CAWSRKGAKDEQYF. The CDR3 bases that were read are TGTGCCTGGAGTAGGAAGGGGGCAAAAGACGAG. This chain joins TRBV30 and TRBJ2-7; 7 bases line up with TRBD1. The read stops 3 residues short of the end of the CDR3; the missing end is completed from the germline J gene. This CDR3 has 14 amino acids. After removal of 2 bases from V and 5 bases from J, the junction contained 9 bases not matched to a gene. CDR1 is GTSNPN, CDR2 SVGIG, per germline (reference sequence).

This clone has a handful of counts. The CDR3 goes on 3 residues after the read ends, and that part is filled in from the germline J gene. This chain joins TRBV2 and TRBJ2-7; tentative D call: TRBD1 (5 bases). Trimming took 7 bases from V and 5 from J, leaving 21 bases between them. The CDR3 consists of 15 residues. Looked up from germline, CDR1 is SNHLY and CDR2 is FYNNEI. CDR3 loop: CASNKFGTGSNEQYF. CDR3 DNA (partial): TGTGCCAGCAACAAATTCGGTACAGGAAGCAACGAG.

Remarks on this clone: From the germline J gene comes the end of the CDR3, since the read stops 3 residues before it. The chain has TRBV19 and TRBJ1-6, with a tentative D call TRBD1 (5 bases). Germline lookup yields CDR1 LNHDA and CDR2 SQIVND (reference sequence). This CDR3 region has 14 residues. Trimming took off 3 bases at V and 9 bases at J, with 12 bases between the two ends. The CDR3 region is CASSMKGAGSPLHF. The part of the CDR3 DNA that was read is TGTGCCAGTAGTATGAAAGGGGCCGGTTCACCC.

As for this clone: The read stops 3 residues short of the end of the CDR3; the missing end is completed from the germline J gene. The chain combines TRBV20-1 with TRBJ1-3, with D maybe TRBD1 (5 bases). CDR1 and CDR2 from the germline V gene are DFQATT and SNEGSKA (reference sequence). This CDR3 has 16 amino acids. V was clipped by 0 bases and J by 4 bases, with 16 bases between them. CDR3: CSARDPDSPRGNTIYF. Partial CDR3 DNA: TGCAGTGCTAGAGATCCCGACAGCCCTAGAGGAAACACC.

This clone showed up many times. The read falls 3 residues short of the CDR3 end, and the missing part is taken from the germline J gene. The V gene is TRBV14, the J gene TRBJ2-1; 11 bases line up with TRBD1. Germline CDR1 SGHDN, CDR2 FVKESK. V trimming: 5 bases; J trimming: 0 bases; junction bases outside the gene matches: 9. The CDR3 has 18 amino acids. Incomplete CDR3 DNA: TGTGCCAGCAGCTTTCGGACAGGGGGCTTGAACTCCTACAATGAG. Its translation: CASSFRTGGLNSYNE. The full CDR3 sequence reads CASSFRTGGLNSYNEQFF.

This clone turned up a few times. The read ends 3 residues early relative to the CDR3; the germline J gene fills the gap. The chain uses TRBV18 and TRBJ1-2, with 10 bases fitting TRBD1. CDR3 size: 15 residues. V lost 2 bases, J lost 4 bases, and 4 bases stayed unmatched. Germline V lookup: CDR1 KGHSH, CDR2 LQKENI. CDR3 DNA (partial): TGTGCCAGCTCACCAACGGGGACAGGGGTCTATGGC. Translating it yields CASSPTGTGVYG. The whole CDR3 sequence reads CASSPTGTGVYGYTF.

A note on this clone: The read ends 3 residues before the CDR3 terminus; that terminus is restored from the germline J gene. This chain uses TRBV2 with TRBJ1-2; TRBD1 agrees at 9 bases. The V segment lost 7 bases and the J segment 4 bases; nucleotides outside the gene matches: 4. This CDR3 is built from 13 residues. From germline, CDR1 is SNHLY and CDR2 FYNNEI. The chain's CDR3 is CASTSGQGYGYTF. The covered CDR3 bases are TGTGCCAGCACTTCGGGACAGGGCTATGGC.

This clone came up a few times. Read coverage stops 3 residues before the CDR3 terminus; the germline J gene supplies the remainder. V usage is TRBV19 and J usage is TRBJ1-4; perhaps TRBD1 as D (5 bases). This CDR3 is built from 13 residues. V was shortened by 4 bases and J by 6 bases, with 9 bases between the two germline ends. Germline V lookup: CDR1 LNHDA, CDR2 SQIVND (reference sequence). CDR3 loop: CASSKGRDEKLFF. Partial CDR3 DNA: TGTGCCAGTAGTAAGGGGAGGGATGAAAAA.

As for this clone: Sequencing ends 3 residues short of the CDR3 end; the germline J gene provides the rest. The chain joins TRBV19 to TRBJ2-4, with 12 bases that match TRBD2. Germline V gene sequence: CDR1 LNHDA, CDR2 SQIVND (reference sequence). The CDR3 contains 18 residues. V dropped 5 bases and J dropped 7; count of bases not matched to a gene: 15. CDR3 in amino acids: CASSSRLAGAPFGNIQYF. The CDR3 DNA, read in part, is TGTGCCAGTAGTTCAAGACTAGCGGGGGCCCCCTTCGGTAACATT.

This clone has more than one count but fewer than ten. The read falls 3 residues short of the CDR3 end, and the missing part is taken from the germline J gene. The V and J genes are TRBV7-9 and TRBJ1-1; tentatively, D is TRBD1 (5 bases). The CDR3 contains 15 residues. In germline, CDR1 is SEHNR, CDR2 FQNEAQ (reference sequence). V lost 5 bases, J lost 3 bases, and 16 bases lay in between. The CDR3 is CASSHRGSIYTEAFF. Incomplete CDR3 DNA: TGTGCCAGCAGCCATAGGGGTTCTATCTACACTGAA.

This clone was recorded at least ten times. Sequencing ends 3 residues short of the CDR3 end; the germline J gene provides the rest. This sequence joins TRBV6-2 or TRBV6-3 and TRBJ2-1, with D tentatively TRBD1 (6 bases). From germline, CDR1 is MNHEY and CDR2 SVGEGT. This CDR3 region has 14 residues. Between the trimmed V and J ends, which lost 0 bases and 4 bases, there was a span of 7 bases. The part of the CDR3 DNA that was read is TGTGCCAGCAGTTACTCAAGGGGGTACAATGAG. As protein: CASSYSRGYNE. The CDR3 as a whole reads CASSYSRGYNEQFF.